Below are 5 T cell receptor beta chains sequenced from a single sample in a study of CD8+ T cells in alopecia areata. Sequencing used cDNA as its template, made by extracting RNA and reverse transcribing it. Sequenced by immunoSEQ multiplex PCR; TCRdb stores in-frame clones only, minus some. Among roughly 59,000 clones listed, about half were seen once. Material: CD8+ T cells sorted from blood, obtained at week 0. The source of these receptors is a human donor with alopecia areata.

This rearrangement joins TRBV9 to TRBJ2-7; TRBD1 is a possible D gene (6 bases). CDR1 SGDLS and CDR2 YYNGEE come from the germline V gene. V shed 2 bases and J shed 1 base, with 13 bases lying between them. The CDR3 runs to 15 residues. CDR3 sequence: CASSVAGAPSYEQYF. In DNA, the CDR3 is TGTGCCAGCAGCGTTGCAGGGGCACCTTCCTACGAGCAGTACTTC.

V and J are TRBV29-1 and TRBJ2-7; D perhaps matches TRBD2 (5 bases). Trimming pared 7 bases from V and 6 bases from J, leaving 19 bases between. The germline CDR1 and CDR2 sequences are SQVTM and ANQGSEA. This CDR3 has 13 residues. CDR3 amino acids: CSASGITIPEQYF. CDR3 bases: TGCAGCGCATCCGGGATAACGATCCCCGAGCAGTACTTC.

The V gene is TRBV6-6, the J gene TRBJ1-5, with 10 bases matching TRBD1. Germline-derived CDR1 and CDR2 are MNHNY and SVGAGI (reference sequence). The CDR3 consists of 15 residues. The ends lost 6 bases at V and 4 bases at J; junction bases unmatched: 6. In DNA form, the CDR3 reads TGTGCCAGCAGAGACCGGGACAGGGGAAATCAGCCCCAGCATTTT. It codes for CASRDRDRGNQPQHF.

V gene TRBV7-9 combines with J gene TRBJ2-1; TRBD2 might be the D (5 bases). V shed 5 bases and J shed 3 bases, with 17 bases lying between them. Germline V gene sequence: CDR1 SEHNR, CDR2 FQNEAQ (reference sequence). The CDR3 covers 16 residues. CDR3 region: CASSNPLALGYNEQFF. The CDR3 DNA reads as TGTGCCAGCAGCAACCCCCTAGCACTAGGCTACAATGAGCAGTTCTTC.

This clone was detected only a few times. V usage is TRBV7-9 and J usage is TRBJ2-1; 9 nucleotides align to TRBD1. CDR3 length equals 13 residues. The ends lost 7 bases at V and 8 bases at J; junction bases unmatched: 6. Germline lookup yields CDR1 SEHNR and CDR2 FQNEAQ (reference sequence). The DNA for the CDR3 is TGTGCCAGCACCCCGGGACAGGGAGATGAGCAGTTCTTC. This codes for CASTPGQGDEQFF.